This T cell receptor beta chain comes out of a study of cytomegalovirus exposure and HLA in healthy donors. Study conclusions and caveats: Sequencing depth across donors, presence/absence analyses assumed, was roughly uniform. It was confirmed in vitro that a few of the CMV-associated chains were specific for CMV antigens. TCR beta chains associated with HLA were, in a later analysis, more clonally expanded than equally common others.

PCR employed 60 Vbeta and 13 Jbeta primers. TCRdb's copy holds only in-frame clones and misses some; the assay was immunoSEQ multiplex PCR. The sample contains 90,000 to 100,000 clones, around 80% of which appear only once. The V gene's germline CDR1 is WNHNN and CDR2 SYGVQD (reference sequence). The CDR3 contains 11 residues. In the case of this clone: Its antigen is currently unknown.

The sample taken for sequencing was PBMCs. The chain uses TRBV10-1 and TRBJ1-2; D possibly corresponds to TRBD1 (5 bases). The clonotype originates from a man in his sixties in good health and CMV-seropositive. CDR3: CATSGVYGYTF. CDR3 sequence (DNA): TGCGCTACCTCGGGGGTCTATGGCTACACCTTC.